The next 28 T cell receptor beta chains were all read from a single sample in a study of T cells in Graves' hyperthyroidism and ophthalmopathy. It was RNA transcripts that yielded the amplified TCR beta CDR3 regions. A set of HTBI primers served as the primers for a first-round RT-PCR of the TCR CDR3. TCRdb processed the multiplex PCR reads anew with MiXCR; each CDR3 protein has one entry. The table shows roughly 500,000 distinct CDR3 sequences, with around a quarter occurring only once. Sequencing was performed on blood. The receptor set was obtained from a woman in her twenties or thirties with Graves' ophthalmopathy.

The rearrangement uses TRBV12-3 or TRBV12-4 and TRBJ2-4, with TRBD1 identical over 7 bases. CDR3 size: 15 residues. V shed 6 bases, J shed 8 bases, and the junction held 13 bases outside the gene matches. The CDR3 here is CASRERQGAGDIQYF. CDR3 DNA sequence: TGTGCCAGCAGGGAAAGACAGGGTGCCGGAGACATTCAGTACTTC.

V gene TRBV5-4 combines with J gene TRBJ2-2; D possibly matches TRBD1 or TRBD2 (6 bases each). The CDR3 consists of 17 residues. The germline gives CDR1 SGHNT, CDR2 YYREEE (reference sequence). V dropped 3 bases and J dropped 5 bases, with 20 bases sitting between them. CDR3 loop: CASSSPRGGGGTGELFF. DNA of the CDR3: TGTGCCAGCAGCTCCCCTCGCGGAGGGGGTGGAACCGGGGAGCTGTTTTTT.

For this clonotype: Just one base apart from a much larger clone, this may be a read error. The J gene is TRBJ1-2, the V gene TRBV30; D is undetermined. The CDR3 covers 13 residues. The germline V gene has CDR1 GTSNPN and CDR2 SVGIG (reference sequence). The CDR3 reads CAWSVRAVHGYAF. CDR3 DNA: TGTGCCTGGAGTGTAAGGGCAGTTCATGGCTACGCCTTC.

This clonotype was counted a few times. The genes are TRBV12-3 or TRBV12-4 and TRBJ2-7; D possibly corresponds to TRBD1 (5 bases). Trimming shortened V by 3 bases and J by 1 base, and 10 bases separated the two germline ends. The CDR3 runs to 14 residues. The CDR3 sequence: CASSLTRESYEQYF. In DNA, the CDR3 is TGTGCCAGCAGTTTGACCAGGGAATCCTACGAGCAGTACTTC.

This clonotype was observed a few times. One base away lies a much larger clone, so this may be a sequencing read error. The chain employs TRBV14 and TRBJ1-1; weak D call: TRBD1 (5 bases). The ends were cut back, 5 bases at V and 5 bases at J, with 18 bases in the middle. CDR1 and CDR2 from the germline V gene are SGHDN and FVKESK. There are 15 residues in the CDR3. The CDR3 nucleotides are TGTGCCAGCAGCACCCACCCAGGGAGTGGGACTGAAGCTTTCTTT. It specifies CASSTHPGSGTEAFF.

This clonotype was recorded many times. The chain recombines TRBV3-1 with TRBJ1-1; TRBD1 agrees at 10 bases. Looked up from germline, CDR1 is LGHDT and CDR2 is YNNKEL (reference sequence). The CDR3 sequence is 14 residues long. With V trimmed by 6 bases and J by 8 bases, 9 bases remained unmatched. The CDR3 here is CASRLTTGGVEAFF. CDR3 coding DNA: TGTGCCAGCAGGCTGACGACAGGGGGCGTCGAAGCTTTCTTT.

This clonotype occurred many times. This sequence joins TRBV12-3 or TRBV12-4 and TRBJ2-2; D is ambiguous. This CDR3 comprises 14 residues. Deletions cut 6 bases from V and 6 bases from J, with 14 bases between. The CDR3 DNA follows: TGTGCCAGCAGCTTCGGTGACTGGGCCGGGGAGCTGTTTTTT. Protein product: CASSFGDWAGELFF.

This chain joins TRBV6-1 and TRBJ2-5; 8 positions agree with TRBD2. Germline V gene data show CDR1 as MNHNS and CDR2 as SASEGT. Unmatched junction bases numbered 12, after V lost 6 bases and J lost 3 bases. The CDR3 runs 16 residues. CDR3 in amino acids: CASRTQRGTREETQYF. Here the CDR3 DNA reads TGTGCCAGCAGAACCCAGCGGGGGACGCGAGAAGAGACCCAGTACTTC.

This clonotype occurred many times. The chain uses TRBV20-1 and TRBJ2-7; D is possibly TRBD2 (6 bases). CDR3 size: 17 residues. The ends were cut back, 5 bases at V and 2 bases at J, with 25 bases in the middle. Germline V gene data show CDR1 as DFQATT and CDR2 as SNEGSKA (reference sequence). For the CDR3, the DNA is TGCAGTGCTGACCCCTCGAGAATGGGGGGATCCGCCTACGAGCAGTACTTC. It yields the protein CSADPSRMGGSAYEQYF.

This CDR3 is CASSPPGGARQPQHF. In nucleotides, the CDR3 is TGTGCCAGCAGTCCCCCCGGGGGGGCCCGCCAGCCCCAGCATTTT. This chain connects TRBV28 to TRBJ1-5; a weak D match, TRBD1 (6 bases). Germline loops: CDR1 MDHEN, CDR2 SYDVKM. The V end was cut by 5 bases, the J end by 7 bases, with 18 bases between. The CDR3 totals 15 residues.

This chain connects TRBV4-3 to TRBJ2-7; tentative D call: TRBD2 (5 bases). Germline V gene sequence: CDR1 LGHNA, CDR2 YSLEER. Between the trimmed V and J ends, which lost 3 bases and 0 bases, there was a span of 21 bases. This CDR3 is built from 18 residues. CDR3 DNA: TGCGCCAGCAGCCAGGATATAATTCGGCGGAGCGGCTCCTACGAGCAGTACTTC. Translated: CASSQDIIRRSGSYEQYF.

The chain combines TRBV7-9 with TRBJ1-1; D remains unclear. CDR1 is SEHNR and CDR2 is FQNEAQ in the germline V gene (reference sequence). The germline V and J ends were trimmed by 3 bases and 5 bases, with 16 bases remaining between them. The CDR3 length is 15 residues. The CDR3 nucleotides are TGTGCCAGCAGCTTGTATGGCCCCTCTTCGACTGAAGCTTTCTTT. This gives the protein CASSLYGPSSTEAFF.

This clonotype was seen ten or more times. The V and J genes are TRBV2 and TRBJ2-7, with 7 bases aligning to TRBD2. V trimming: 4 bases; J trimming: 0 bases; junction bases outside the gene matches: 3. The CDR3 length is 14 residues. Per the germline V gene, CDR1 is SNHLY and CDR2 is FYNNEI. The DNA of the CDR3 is TGTGCCAGCAGTGTTGGGGGGGGCTCCTACGAGCAGTACTTC. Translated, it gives CASSVGGGSYEQYF.

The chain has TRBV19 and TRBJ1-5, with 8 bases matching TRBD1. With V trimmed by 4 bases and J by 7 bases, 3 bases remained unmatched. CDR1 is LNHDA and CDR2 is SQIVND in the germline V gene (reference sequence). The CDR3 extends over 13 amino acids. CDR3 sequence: CASSTGQGQPQHF. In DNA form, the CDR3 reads TGTGCCAGTAGTACCGGACAGGGCCAGCCCCAGCATTTT.

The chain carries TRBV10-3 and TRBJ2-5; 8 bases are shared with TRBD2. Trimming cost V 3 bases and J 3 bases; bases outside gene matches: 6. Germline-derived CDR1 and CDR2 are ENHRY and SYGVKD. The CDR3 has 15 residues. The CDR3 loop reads CAISDAGAGEETQYF. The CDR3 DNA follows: TGTGCCATCAGTGACGCAGGAGCGGGGGAAGAGACCCAGTACTTC.

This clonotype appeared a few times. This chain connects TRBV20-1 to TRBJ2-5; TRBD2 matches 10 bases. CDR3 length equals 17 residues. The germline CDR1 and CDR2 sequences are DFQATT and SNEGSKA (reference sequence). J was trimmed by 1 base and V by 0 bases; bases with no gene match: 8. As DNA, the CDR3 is TGCAGTGCTAGAGATTTGGCTAGCGGGAGAAGCCAAGAGACCCAGTACTTC. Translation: CSARDLASGRSQETQYF.

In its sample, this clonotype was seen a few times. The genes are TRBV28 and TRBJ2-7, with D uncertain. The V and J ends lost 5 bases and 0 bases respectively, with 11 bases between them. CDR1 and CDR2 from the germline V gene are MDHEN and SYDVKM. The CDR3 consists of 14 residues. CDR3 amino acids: CASSGQVSSYEQYF. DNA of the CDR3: TGTGCCAGCAGTGGGCAGGTGAGCTCCTACGAGCAGTACTTC.

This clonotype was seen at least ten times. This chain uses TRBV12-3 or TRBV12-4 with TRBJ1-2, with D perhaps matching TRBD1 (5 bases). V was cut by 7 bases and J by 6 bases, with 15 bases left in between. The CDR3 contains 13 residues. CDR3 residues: CASTKGRPHGYTF. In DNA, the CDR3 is TGTGCCAGCACCAAGGGGCGGCCTCATGGCTACACCTTC.

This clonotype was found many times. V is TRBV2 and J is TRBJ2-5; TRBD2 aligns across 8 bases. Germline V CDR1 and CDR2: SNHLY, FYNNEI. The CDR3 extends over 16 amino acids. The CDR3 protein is CAIKSEAGAYQETQYF. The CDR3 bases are TGTGCAATAAAGTCCGAAGCGGGGGCTTACCAAGAGACCCAGTACTTC.

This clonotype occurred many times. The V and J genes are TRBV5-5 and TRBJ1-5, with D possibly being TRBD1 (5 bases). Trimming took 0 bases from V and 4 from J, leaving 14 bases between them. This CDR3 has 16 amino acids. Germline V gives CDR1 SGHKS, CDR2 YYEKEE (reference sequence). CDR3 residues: CASSLEIFWGNQPQHF. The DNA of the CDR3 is TGTGCCAGCAGCTTGGAGATATTTTGGGGGAATCAGCCCCAGCATTTT. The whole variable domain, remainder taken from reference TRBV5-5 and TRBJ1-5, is DAGVTQSPTHLIKTRGQQVTLRCSPISGHKSVSWYQQVLGQGPQFIFQYYEKEERGRGNFPDRFSARQFPNYSSELNVNALLLGDSALYLCASSLEIFWGNQPQHFGDGTRLSIL.

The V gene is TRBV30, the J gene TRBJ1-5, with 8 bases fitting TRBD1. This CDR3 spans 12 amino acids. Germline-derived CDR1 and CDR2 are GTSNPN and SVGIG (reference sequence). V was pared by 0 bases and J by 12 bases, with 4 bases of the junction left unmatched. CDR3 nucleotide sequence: TGTGCCTGGAGTGTACAGGGGGGCGTCCAGCATTTT. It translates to CAWSVQGGVQHF.

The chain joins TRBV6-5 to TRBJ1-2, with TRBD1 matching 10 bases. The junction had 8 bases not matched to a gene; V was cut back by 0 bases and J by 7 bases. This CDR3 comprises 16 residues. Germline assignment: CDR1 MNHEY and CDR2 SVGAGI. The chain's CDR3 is CASSYSGGTGASGYTF. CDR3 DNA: TGTGCCAGCAGTTACTCGGGCGGGACAGGGGCATCTGGCTACACCTTC.

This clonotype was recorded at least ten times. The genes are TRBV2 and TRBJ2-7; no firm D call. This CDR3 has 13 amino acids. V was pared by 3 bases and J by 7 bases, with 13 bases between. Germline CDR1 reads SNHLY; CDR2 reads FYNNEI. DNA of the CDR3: TGTGCCAGCAGTGACCTGGTTAGTAGGGAGCAGTACTTC. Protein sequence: CASSDLVSREQYF.

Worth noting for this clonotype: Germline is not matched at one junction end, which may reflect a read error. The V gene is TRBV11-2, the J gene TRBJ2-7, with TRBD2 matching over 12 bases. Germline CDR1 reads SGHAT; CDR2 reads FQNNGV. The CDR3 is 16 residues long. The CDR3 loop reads CASSLGLAGSSYGQYF. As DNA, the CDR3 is TGTGCCAGCAGCTTGGGACTAGCGGGCAGCTCCTACGGGCAGTACTTC.

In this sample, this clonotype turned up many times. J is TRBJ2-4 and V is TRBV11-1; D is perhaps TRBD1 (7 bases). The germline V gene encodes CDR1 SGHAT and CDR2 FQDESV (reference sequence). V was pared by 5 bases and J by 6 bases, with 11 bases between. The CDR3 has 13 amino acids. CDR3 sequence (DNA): TGTGCCAGCAGCAGACAGGGAGGAAACATTCAGTACTTC. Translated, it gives CASSRQGGNIQYF.

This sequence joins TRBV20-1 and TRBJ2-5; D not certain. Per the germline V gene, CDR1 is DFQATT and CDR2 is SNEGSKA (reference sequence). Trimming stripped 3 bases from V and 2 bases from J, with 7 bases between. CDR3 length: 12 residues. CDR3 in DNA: TGCAGTGCTAGGGAGCGACAAGAGACCCAGTACTTC. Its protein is CSARERQETQYF.

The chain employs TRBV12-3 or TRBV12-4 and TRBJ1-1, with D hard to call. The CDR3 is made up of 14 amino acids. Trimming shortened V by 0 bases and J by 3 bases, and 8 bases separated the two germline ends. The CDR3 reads CASSLANPYTEAFF. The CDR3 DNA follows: TGTGCCAGCAGTTTAGCCAACCCCTACACTGAAGCTTTCTTT.

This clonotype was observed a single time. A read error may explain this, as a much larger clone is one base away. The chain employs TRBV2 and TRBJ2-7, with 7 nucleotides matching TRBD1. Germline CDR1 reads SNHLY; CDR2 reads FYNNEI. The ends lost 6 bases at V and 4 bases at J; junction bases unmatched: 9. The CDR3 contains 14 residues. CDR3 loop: CASRMTGSAYEQYF. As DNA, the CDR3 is TGTGCCAGCAGGATGACAGGGAGCGCTTACGAGCAGTACTTC.